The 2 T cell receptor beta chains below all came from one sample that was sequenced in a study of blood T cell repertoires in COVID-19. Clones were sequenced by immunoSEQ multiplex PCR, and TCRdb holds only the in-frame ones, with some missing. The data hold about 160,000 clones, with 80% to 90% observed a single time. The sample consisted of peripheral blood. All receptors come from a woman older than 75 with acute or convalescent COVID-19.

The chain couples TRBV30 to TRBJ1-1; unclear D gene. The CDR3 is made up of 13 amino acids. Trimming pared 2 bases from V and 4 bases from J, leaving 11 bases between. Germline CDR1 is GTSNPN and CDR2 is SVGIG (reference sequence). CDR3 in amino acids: CAWSKAGLTEAFF. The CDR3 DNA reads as TGTGCCTGGAGTAAGGCGGGTCTCACTGAAGCTTTCTTT.

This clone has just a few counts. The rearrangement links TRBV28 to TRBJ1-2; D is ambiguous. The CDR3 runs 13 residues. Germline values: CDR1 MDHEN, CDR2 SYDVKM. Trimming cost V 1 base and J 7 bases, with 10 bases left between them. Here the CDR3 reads CASSLSGEGGYTF. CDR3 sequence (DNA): TGTGCCAGCAGTTTATCGGGTGAAGGTGGCTACACCTTC.